Below, one TCR beta chain is given with its context. What it recognizes is unknown. TCRdb passed the RACE reads through MiXCR, listing each CDR3 protein once. The sample carries tens of thousands of distinct CDR3 sequences, around 7% recorded once. Time point here: patch test 2, 6 weeks after DPC sensitization. As for treatment: therapeutic diphenylcyclopropenone sensitization with weekly scalp DPC. Alopecia patients, 18 to 70 years old and DPC-suitable, served as donors. The data derive from a study of human T cells and chemical hapten exposure. Whole-study context: The patch tests put 0.01% DPC on the skin of the upper back and were read 6 days later.

The germline gives CDR1 GTSNPN, CDR2 SVGIG (reference sequence). CDR3 length: 13 residues. Between the trimmed V and J ends, which lost 3 bases and 6 bases, there was a span of 13 bases. Study-level results: Donor immune responses may differ from healthy people's, since all donors had alopecia.

The sample here was whole blood, taken in connection with sensitization to the hapten diphenylcyclopropenone (DPC). This rearrangement joins TRBV30 to TRBJ2-3, with a weak D call TRBD2 (7 bases). This TCR was recovered from a woman in her twenties or thirties with alopecia areata. Some clones in this sample may be carry-over from other donors' samples. This CDR3 reads CAWREGGLDTQYF. The CDR3 DNA reads TGTGCCTGGAGGGAGGGGGGGTTGGATACGCAGTATTTT.